This paragraph reports one TCR beta chain. The same CDR3 can be traced to other DNA sequences in this sample. The data originate from a study of shared clonotypes between healthy human individuals. CDR3 length equals 11 residues. Trimming stripped 4 bases from V and 3 bases from J, with 5 bases between. Germline V lookup: CDR1 SGHRS, CDR2 YFSETQ. Only CD45RO-negative cells positively selected for CCR7 counted as naive CD8 cells, so terminally differentiated effector memory CD45RA+ cells were excluded. Generated by immunoSEQ multiplex PCR, the TCRdb table keeps only in-frame clones and is missing some. In the table there are around 2,100,000 clones, roughly 95% of which are singletons.

The sample taken for sequencing was naive CD8+ T cells sorted from blood. The chain carries TRBV5-1 and TRBJ2-7; D uncertain. The clonotype comes from a young man in good health. The CDR3 loop reads CASSLGYEQYF. As DNA, the CDR3 is TGCGCCAGCAGCCTCGGCTACGAGCAGTACTTC.